The 27 T cell receptor beta chains presented below share a single source sample, sequenced in a study of tissue T cells after allogeneic stem cell transplantation. Sequenced by immunoSEQ multiplex PCR; TCRdb stores in-frame clones only, minus some. The table has 25,000 to 35,000 clones, 85% seen once. Specimen: blood, collected before transplantation. Receptors originate from a woman between 18 and 50 years old who later had graft-versus-host disease after an allogeneic stem cell transplant.

V and J are TRBV10-3 and TRBJ2-7, with 7 bases matching TRBD1. V shed 5 bases, J shed 7 bases, and the junction held 5 bases outside the gene matches. Germline V CDR1 and CDR2: ENHRY, SYGVKD. The CDR3 has 12 residues. CDR3 sequence reads: CAISQTGVEQYF. Written as DNA, the CDR3 is TGTGCCATCAGTCAAACAGGGGTGGAGCAGTACTTC.

This chain joins TRBV5-1 and TRBJ1-1; D unresolved. V gave up 3 bases and J gave up 9 bases, with 15 bases separating them. This CDR3 has 13 residues. Germline V gene data show CDR1 as SGHRS and CDR2 as YFSETQ. The CDR3 DNA is TGCGCCAGCAGCTCCTCAGATATGAAGCAAGCTTTCTTT. Its translation: CASSSSDMKQAFF. Full variable domain (remainder filled in from reference TRBV5-1 and TRBJ1-1): KAGVTQTPRYLIKTRGQQVTLSCSPISGHRSVSWYQQTPGQGLQFLFEYFSETQRNKGNFPGRFSGRQFSNSRSEMNVSTLELGDSALYLCASSSSDMKQAFFGQGTRLTVV.

This clone was seen only a few times. The chain carries TRBV7-8 and TRBJ1-2; perhaps TRBD1 as D (6 bases). The CDR3 spans 15 residues. The germline V and J ends were trimmed by 5 bases and 3 bases, with 16 bases remaining between them. Germline V gene sequence: CDR1 SGHVS, CDR2 FQNEAQ. The CDR3 here is CASSPAGAPDYGYTF. In nucleotides, the CDR3 is TGTGCCAGCAGCCCCGCGGGGGCGCCGGACTATGGCTACACCTTC.

V is TRBV28 and J is TRBJ2-7, with 7 positions matching TRBD1. From germline, CDR1 is MDHEN and CDR2 SYDVKM. CDR3 length: 16 residues. The ends lost 5 bases at V and 0 bases at J; junction bases unmatched: 10. CDR3 sequence reads: CASSLTGAPYSYEQYF. CDR3 in DNA: TGTGCCAGCAGTCTAACAGGGGCTCCTTACTCCTACGAGCAGTACTTC.

This chain joins TRBV6-4 and TRBJ2-1; D call uncertain. CDR1 is MRHNA and CDR2 is SNTAGT in the germline V gene. V was shortened by 3 bases and J by 0 bases, with 9 bases between the two germline ends. The CDR3 has 15 amino acids. The CDR3 DNA reads as TGTGCCAGCAGTGAGGAAACGGCCTCCTACAATGAGCAGTTCTTC. Amino acid sequence: CASSEETASYNEQFF.

The chain combines TRBV5-6 with TRBJ1-1; possibly TRBD1 for D (6 bases). Germline V gives CDR1 SGHDT, CDR2 YYEEEE. The length of the CDR3 is 12 residues. With 4 bases removed from V and 13 bases from J, the gap between germline ends came to 17 bases. In nucleotides, the CDR3 is TGTGCCAGCAGCCAATTTGGGGGCCCCGGTTTCTTT. Translated: CASSQFGGPGFF.

The genes are TRBV12-3 or TRBV12-4 and TRBJ2-7, with D hard to call. Trimming removed 3 bases at V and 3 bases at J, with 6 bases between. The CDR3 length is 12 residues. The CDR3 spells CASSFGSYEQYF. DNA of the CDR3: TGTGCCAGCAGTTTCGGTAGCTACGAGCAGTACTTC.

V gene TRBV5-1 combines with J gene TRBJ2-2, with 9 bases fitting TRBD1. In germline, CDR1 is SGHRS, CDR2 YFSETQ. The CDR3 totals 16 residues. Trimming cost V 4 bases and J 0 bases; bases outside gene matches: 4. DNA for the CDR3: TGCGCCAGCAGCCCAACAGGGGGCGCGAACACCGGGGAGCTGTTTTTT. This translates into CASSPTGGANTGELFF.

The rearrangement links TRBV11-2 to TRBJ2-2; perhaps D is TRBD1 or TRBD2 (6 bases each). Germline CDR1 and CDR2: SGHAT and FQNNGV. V dropped 1 base and J dropped 7 bases, with 22 bases sitting between them. The CDR3 runs 18 residues. CDR3 protein: CASSLARGQGTRRGELFF. The CDR3 coding sequence is TGTGCCAGCAGCTTAGCTCGGGGGCAGGGAACTCGGCGCGGGGAGCTGTTTTTT.

The genes are TRBV29-1 and TRBJ2-7; perhaps TRBD1 as D (5 bases). The ends were cut back, 5 bases at V and 7 bases at J, with 18 bases in the middle. CDR3 length: 13 amino acids. Germline-derived CDR1 and CDR2 are SQVTM and ANQGSEA. This chain's CDR3 is CSVSGLPTGEQYF. The CDR3 DNA follows: TGCAGCGTTTCGGGTCTGCCAACAGGAGAGCAGTACTTC.

The chain links TRBV6-2 or TRBV6-3 to TRBJ2-3; 9 bases map to TRBD2. With 2 bases clipped from V and 2 bases from J, the junction kept 8 bases outside the gene matches. This CDR3 has 17 amino acids. Per the germline V gene, CDR1 is MNHEY and CDR2 is SVGEGT. The CDR3 coding sequence is TGTGCCAGCAGTTACCCCATAGCGGGGGAGTTCACAGATACGCAGTATTTT. This translates into CASSYPIAGEFTDTQYF.

This rearrangement joins TRBV10-3 to TRBJ2-1; D tentatively reads TRBD1 or TRBD2 (5 bases each). Trimming shortened V by 3 bases and J by 3 bases, and 15 bases separated the two germline ends. Looked up from germline, CDR1 is ENHRY and CDR2 is SYGVKD. This CDR3 contains 16 residues. CDR3 sequence (DNA): TGTGCCATCAGTGAACCGGGGCATGAGTTCTACAATGAGCAGTTCTTC. Protein product: CAISEPGHEFYNEQFF.

The chain uses TRBV10-2 and TRBJ1-1, with unresolved D. Trimming removed 3 bases at V and 3 bases at J, with 8 bases between. Germline CDR1 is WSHSY and CDR2 is SAAADI. The CDR3 is made up of 13 amino acids. CDR3 in amino acids: CASSDSGYTEAFF. The CDR3 DNA sequence: TGCGCCAGCAGTGATTCGGGGTACACTGAAGCTTTCTTT.

The DNA for the CDR3 is TGTGCCAGCAGCTATAGCGGGGGATCCTACAATGAGCAGTTCTTC. Amino acids: CASSYSGGSYNEQFF. This sequence joins TRBV11-3 and TRBJ2-1; TRBD2 matches 9 bases. Germline V gene lookup returns CDR1 SGHNT and CDR2 YENEEA. With V trimmed by 4 bases and J by 1 base, 2 bases remained unmatched. This CDR3 contains 15 residues.

This chain uses TRBV7-2 with TRBJ2-7, with D tentatively TRBD2 (5 bases). V dropped 2 bases and J dropped 0 bases, with 17 bases sitting between them. The CDR3 spans 17 residues. The germline V gene encodes CDR1 SGHTA and CDR2 FQGNSA. This CDR3 is CASSLLGDWELSYEQYF. The CDR3 DNA is TGTGCCAGCAGCTTATTGGGAGATTGGGAACTCTCCTACGAGCAGTACTTC.

This rearrangement joins TRBV6-2 or TRBV6-3 to TRBJ2-3; maybe TRBD1 (5 bases). CDR1 and CDR2 from the germline V gene are MNHEY and SVGEGT. The ends were cut back, 4 bases at V and 2 bases at J, with 13 bases in the middle. The CDR3 sequence is 15 residues long. In DNA, the CDR3 is TGTGCCAGCAGTTCCCAGGACACCCACACAGATACGCAGTATTTT. Its translation is CASSSQDTHTDTQYF.

The chain employs TRBV7-8 and TRBJ2-5, with 9 bases that match TRBD2. This CDR3 is 18 amino acids long. With 5 bases clipped from V and 4 bases from J, the junction kept 17 bases outside the gene matches. CDR1 SGHVS and CDR2 FQNEAQ come from the germline V gene. As DNA, the CDR3 is TGTGCCAGCAGCCCAAGCACGGCTAGCGGGATCGCAGGAGAGACCCAGTACTTC. It is translated as CASSPSTASGIAGETQYF.

V is TRBV5-1 and J is TRBJ2-2; tentative D call: TRBD2 (5 bases). Trimming removed 6 bases at V and 4 bases at J, with 16 bases between. The CDR3 has 15 amino acids. The germline gives CDR1 SGHRS, CDR2 YFSETQ. The CDR3 spells CASTPRESPTGELFF. CDR3 coding DNA: TGCGCCAGCACCCCTCGGGAATCTCCCACCGGGGAGCTGTTTTTT.

The rearrangement uses TRBV11-2 and TRBJ2-1; 9 positions agree with TRBD1. The germline CDR1 and CDR2 sequences are SGHAT and FQNNGV. The V gene end was trimmed by 1 base and the J gene end by 5 bases; junction bases not matched to a gene: 6. This CDR3 is built from 16 residues. The CDR3 spells CASSLGRGQGHNEQFF. In DNA form, the CDR3 reads TGTGCCAGCAGCTTAGGGAGGGGACAGGGACACAATGAGCAGTTCTTC.

The CDR3 protein is CASSIIKVSGANVLTF. The CDR3 coding sequence is TGTGCCAGTAGTATCATAAAGGTCTCTGGGGCCAACGTCCTGACTTTC. The chain couples TRBV19 to TRBJ2-6, with D uncertain. Between the trimmed V and J ends, which lost 3 bases and 0 bases, there was a span of 9 bases. Germline CDR1 reads LNHDA; CDR2 reads SQIVND (reference sequence). This CDR3 has 16 residues.

The chain has TRBV11-3 and TRBJ2-2, with no clear D. V was shortened by 0 bases and J by 0 bases, with 11 bases between the two germline ends. The CDR3 is 17 residues long. Germline CDR1 is SGHNT and CDR2 is YENEEA. CDR3 residues: CASSLELSFTNTGELFF. As DNA, the CDR3 is TGTGCCAGCAGCTTAGAACTCTCTTTTACGAACACCGGGGAGCTGTTTTTT.

The chain couples TRBV11-2 to TRBJ2-3; D is unresolved. With 5 bases removed from V and 4 bases from J, the gap between germline ends came to 19 bases. The CDR3 sequence is 16 residues long. Germline assignment: CDR1 SGHAT and CDR2 FQNNGV. DNA of the CDR3: TGTGCCAGCAGCCCCCTTTCGGGCTGGGGTCCAGATACGCAGTATTTT. Translation: CASSPLSGWGPDTQYF.

The rearrangement joins TRBV5-6 to TRBJ1-4; D ambiguous. There are 16 residues in the CDR3. CDR1 and CDR2 (germline): SGHDT, YYEEEE. V was trimmed by 0 bases and J by 10 bases, leaving 19 bases between them. The CDR3 coding sequence is TGTGCCAGCAGCTTGGACCCCCCTGGACGAGACGGAAAACTGTTTTTT. Translated, it gives CASSLDPPGRDGKLFF.

The rearrangement joins TRBV10-1 to TRBJ2-7; D gene uncertain. Germline CDR1 and CDR2: WNHNN and SYGVQD (reference sequence). V lost 0 bases, J lost 0 bases, and 6 bases lay in between. This CDR3 comprises 14 residues. CDR3 residues: CASSESRNSYEQYF. The CDR3 bases are TGCGCCAGCAGTGAGTCGAGAAACTCCTACGAGCAGTACTTC.

The V gene is TRBV6-5, the J gene TRBJ2-7; D is uncertain. V was shortened by 5 bases and J by 2 bases, with 7 bases between the two germline ends. CDR1 is MNHEY and CDR2 is SVGAGI in the germline V gene. This CDR3 has 12 residues. The CDR3 reads CASSRVPYEQYF. The CDR3 region has the DNA TGTGCCAGCAGTCGGGTACCCTACGAGCAGTACTTC.

The chain couples TRBV15 to TRBJ2-6; D is ambiguous. Germline V gene sequence: CDR1 LNHNV, CDR2 YYDKDF (reference sequence). The V and J ends lost 1 base and 0 bases respectively, with 7 bases between them. The CDR3 extends over 16 amino acids. The CDR3 DNA is TGTGCCACCAGCAGAGCGCTTCCCTCTGGGGCCAACGTCCTGACTTTC. As protein: CATSRALPSGANVLTF.

The chain recombines TRBV7-2 with TRBJ2-2; possible D gene TRBD2, 5 bases. The germline CDR1 and CDR2 sequences are SGHTA and FQGNSA. Between the trimmed V and J ends, which lost 1 base and 4 bases, there was a span of 10 bases. The CDR3 runs 15 residues. CDR3 amino acids: CASSLGALATGELFF. CDR3 in DNA: TGTGCCAGCAGCTTAGGGGCCCTAGCCACCGGGGAGCTGTTTTTT.